This T cell receptor (beta chain) was sequenced in a study of T cell responses to AZD1222 COVID-19 vaccine. TCRdb's copy holds only in-frame clones and misses some; the assay was immunoSEQ multiplex PCR. The table shows roughly 96,000 clones, with 89% occurring only once. Trimming removed 1 base at V and 3 bases at J, with 11 bases between. The CDR3 has 14 amino acids. Germline assignment: CDR1 SGHNT and CDR2 YYREEE (reference sequence). Worth noting for this clone: Its antigen is as yet unknown.

Findings and caveats of the study: In all cases, repertoires were sampled only after the peak T cell response.

V gene TRBV5-4 combines with J gene TRBJ2-7, with D possibly called TRBD1 or TRBD2 (5 bases each). The receptor was isolated from an adult in good health. Here the sequenced sample was peripheral blood, taken on day 0 of AZD1222 vaccination. The CDR3 bases are TGTGCCAGCAGCTTGCAAGGGGACCTCTACGAGCAGTACTTC. This gives the protein CASSLQGDLYEQYF.